This is a list of T cell receptor beta chains from one sample in a study of Tregs in tolerant kidney transplant recipients. Sequencing was performed with immunoSEQ multiplex PCR; in TCRdb, only in-frame clones are kept and a portion is missing. The table has about 81,000 clones, more than 85% seen once. The sequencing used CD4+ T cells from blood (PBMCs), collected 24 months after the transplant. The receptors shown here come from a human patient who received a combined kidney and bone marrow transplant. Some T cells may be transferred from the graft donor. Each CDR3 is given with its conserved first and last residue. D genes are given only for firm matches.

V: TRBV7-6
D: TRBD2
CDR3: CASSLASQRGADTQYF

V: TRBV2
D: -
CDR3: CASSEWAEWEFYGYTF

V: TRBV9
D: TRBD1
CDR3: CASSAGTGNYGYTF

V: TRBV27
D: TRBD2
CDR3: CASSIRLAGAYNEQFF

V: TRBV19
D: -
CDR3: CASSIGRVGETQYF

V: TRBV28
D: -
CDR3: CASSLGGAETQYF

V: TRBV28
D: TRBD1
CDR3: CASSPLLGQGANEQFF

V: TRBV6-1
D: -
CDR3: CASSARGGQETQYF

V: TRBV6-1
D: -
CDR3: CASSSLGQYQETQYF

V: TRBV7-3
D: -
CDR3: CASSSGLSGANVLTF

V: TRBV5-4
D: -
CDR3: CASKAGRGGEQYF

V: TRBV18
D: TRBD1
CDR3: CASSPTLQGAGEQYF

V: TRBV6-1
D: -
CDR3: CASSADRTYEQYF

V: TRBV7-9
D: -
CDR3: CASSFTQGPGFGNTIYF

V: TRBV6-6
D: -
CDR3: CASSYWVRQETQYF

V: TRBV5-1
D: -
CDR3: CASSVDRYGSTDTQYF

V: TRBV18
D: TRBD1
CDR3: CASSEQGADQPQHF

V: TRBV2
D: TRBD1
CDR3: CASGGQYSTDTQYF

V: TRBV18
D: TRBD1
CDR3: CASSGQGDNSPLHF

V: TRBV5-1
D: -
CDR3: CASSSAWTANTGELFF

V: TRBV19
D: TRBD1
CDR3: CASSIRDSYGYTF

V: TRBV18
D: -
CDR3: CASSPGGNQPQHF

V: TRBV4-1
D: -
CDR3: CASSQESAGRYGYTF

V: TRBV20-1
D: -
CDR3: CSARTYNEQFF